Listed below are T cell receptor beta chains from one sample, sequenced in a study of T cell responses to AZD1222 COVID-19 vaccine. This table comes from immunoSEQ multiplex PCR, and its TCRdb copy is limited to in-frame clones, with some not included. The sample has roughly 270,000 clones; almost 95% are singletons. The sample here was peripheral blood, taken 28 days after the second AZD1222 dose. The receptors derive from an adult who received the AZD1222 COVID-19 vaccine. Both conserved end residues are part of each CDR3. Fields, in order: J gene, D gene, clone size, V gene, CDR3 protein, CDR3 DNA. D genes are given only for firm matches. The size of a clone is reported for some rows only, either as once, few or many, or as a class for expanded clones.

>TRBJ1-6|NA|many|TRBV7-8
CASRRRPGDYNSPLHF
TGTGCCAGCAGACGCCGCCCGGGCGATTATAATTCACCCCTCCACTTT
>TRBJ2-7|NA|once|TRBV2
CASIERQDSYEQYF
TGTGCCAGCATCGAGAGACAGGACTCCTACGAGCAGTACTTC
>TRBJ2-1|NA|NA|TRBV7-8
CASSYRGRGRYNEQFF
TGTGCCAGCAGCTACCGCGGACGAGGGCGGTACAATGAGCAGTTCTTC
>TRBJ2-4|NA|NA|TRBV19
CASSISGLAKNIQYF
TGTGCCAGTAGTATAAGCGGGCTAGCCAAAAACATTCAGTACTTC
>TRBJ2-1|NA|NA|TRBV9
CASSVGTAYNEQFF
TGTGCCAGCAGCGTAGGAACCGCCTACAATGAGCAGTTCTTC
>TRBJ1-1|TRBD1|NA|TRBV27
CASSLLGGQGGLNTEAFF
TGTGCCAGCAGTTTATTGGGGGGACAGGGTGGGTTGAACACTGAAGCTTTCTTT
>TRBJ2-7|NA|NA|TRBV14
CASSQTGPNEQYF
TGTGCCAGCAGCCAAACGGGACCCAACGAGCAGTACTTC
>TRBJ2-3|NA|NA|TRBV28
CASSPPFLTQYF
TGTGCCAGCAGTCCCCCGTTCCTTACGCAGTATTTT
>TRBJ1-1|TRBD1|NA|TRBV25-1
CASSANTGEGTEAFF
TGTGCCAGCAGTGCAAACACAGGGGAGGGCACTGAAGCTTTCTTT
>TRBJ1-1|NA|NA|TRBV5-1
CASSIPLTGEAFF
TGCGCCAGCAGCATTCCCCTGACTGGGGAAGCTTTCTTT
>TRBJ1-2|TRBD1|NA|TRBV28
CASSVTGTGGKGYGYTF
TGTGCCAGCAGCGTTACCGGGACAGGGGGAAAAGGCTATGGCTACACCTTC
>TRBJ2-5|TRBD1|NA|TRBV2
CASSGTGKETQYF
TGTGCCAGCAGCGGGACAGGGAAGGAGACCCAGTACTTC
>TRBJ2-2|TRBD2|once|TRBV6-5
CASSSLAGGHTGELFF
TGTGCCAGCAGTTCGCTAGCGGGGGGACACACCGGGGAGCTGTTTTTT
>TRBJ1-5|NA|NA|TRBV7-2
CASSPTGYMNQPQHF
TGTGCCAGCAGCCCTACAGGGTATATGAATCAGCCCCAGCATTTT
>TRBJ2-7|NA|NA|TRBV6-5
CATSGSSYEQYF
TGTGCCACCTCGGGGAGTTCCTACGAGCAGTACTTC
>TRBJ1-2|TRBD1|NA|TRBV9
CASSVSPDRGPYYGYTF
TGTGCCAGCAGCGTCTCCCCGGACAGGGGGCCCTACTATGGCTACACCTTC
>TRBJ2-7|NA|NA|TRBV5-1
CASSSDLRQYF
TGCGCCAGCAGCTCTGACCTAAGGCAGTACTTC